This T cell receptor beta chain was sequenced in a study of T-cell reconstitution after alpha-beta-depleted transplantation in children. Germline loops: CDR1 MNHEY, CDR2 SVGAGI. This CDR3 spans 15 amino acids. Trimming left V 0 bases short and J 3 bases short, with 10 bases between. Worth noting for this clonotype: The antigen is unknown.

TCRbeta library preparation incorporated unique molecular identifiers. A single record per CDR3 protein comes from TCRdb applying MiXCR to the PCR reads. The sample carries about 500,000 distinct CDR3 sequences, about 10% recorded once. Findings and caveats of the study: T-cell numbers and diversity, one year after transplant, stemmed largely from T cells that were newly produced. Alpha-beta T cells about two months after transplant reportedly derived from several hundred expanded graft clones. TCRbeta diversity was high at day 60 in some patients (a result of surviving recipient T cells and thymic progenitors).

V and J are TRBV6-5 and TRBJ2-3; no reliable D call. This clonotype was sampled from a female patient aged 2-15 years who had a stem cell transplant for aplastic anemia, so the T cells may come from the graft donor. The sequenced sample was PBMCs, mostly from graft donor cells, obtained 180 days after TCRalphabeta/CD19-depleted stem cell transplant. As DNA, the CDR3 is TGTGCCAGCAGTTACTCGATTAGGAAGACAGATACGCAGTATTTT. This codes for CASSYSIRKTDTQYF.